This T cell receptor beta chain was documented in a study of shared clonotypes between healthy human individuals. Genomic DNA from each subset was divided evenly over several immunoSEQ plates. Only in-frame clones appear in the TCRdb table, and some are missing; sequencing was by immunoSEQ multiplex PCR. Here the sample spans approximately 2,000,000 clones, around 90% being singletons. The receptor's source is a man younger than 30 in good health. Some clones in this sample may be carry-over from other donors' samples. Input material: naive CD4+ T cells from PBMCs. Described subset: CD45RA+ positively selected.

CDR3 coding DNA: TGTGCCAGCAGTAGACCGGGGCCTGAAGCTTTCTTT. This encodes CASSRPGPEAFF. The chain is built from TRBV6-5 and TRBJ1-1, with D possibly being TRBD1 (5 bases). Germline values: CDR1 MNHEY, CDR2 SVGAGI. The CDR3 consists of 12 residues. The germline V and J ends were trimmed by 5 bases and 6 bases, with 10 bases remaining between them.